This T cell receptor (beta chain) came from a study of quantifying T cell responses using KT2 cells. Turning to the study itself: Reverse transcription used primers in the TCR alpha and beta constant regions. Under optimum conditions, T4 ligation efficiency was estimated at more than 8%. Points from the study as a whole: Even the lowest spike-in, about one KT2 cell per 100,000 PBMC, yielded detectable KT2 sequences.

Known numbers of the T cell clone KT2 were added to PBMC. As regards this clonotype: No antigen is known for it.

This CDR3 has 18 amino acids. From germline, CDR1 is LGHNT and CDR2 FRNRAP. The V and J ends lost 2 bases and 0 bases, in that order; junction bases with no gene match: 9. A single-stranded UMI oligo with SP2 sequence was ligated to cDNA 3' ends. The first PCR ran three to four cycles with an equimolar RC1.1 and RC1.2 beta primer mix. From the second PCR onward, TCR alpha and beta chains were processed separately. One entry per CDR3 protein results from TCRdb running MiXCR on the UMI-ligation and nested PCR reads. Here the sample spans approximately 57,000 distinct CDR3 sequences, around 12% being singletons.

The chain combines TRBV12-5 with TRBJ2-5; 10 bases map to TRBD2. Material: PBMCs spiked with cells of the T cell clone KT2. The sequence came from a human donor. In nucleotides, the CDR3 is TGTGCTAGTGGTTTGACTACCAGGGGACTAGCGTACCAAGAGACCCAGTACTTC. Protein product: CASGLTTRGLAYQETQYF.